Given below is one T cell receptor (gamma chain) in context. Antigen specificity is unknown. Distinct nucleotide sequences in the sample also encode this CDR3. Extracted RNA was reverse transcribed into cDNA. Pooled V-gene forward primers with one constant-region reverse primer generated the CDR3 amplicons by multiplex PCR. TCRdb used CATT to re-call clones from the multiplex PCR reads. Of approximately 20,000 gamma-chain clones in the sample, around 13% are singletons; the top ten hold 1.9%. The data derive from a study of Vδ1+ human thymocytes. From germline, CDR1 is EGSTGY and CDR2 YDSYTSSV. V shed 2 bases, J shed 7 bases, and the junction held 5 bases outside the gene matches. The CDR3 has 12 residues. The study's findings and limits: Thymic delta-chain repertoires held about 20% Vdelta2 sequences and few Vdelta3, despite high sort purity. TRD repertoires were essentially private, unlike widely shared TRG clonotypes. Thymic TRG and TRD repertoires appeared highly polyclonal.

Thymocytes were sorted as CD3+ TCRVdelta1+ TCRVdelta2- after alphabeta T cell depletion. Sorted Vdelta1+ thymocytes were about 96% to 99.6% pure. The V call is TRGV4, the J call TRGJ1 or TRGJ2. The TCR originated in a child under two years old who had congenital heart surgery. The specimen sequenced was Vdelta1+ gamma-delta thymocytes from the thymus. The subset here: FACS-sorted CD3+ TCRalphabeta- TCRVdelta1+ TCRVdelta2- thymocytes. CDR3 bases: TGTGCCACCTGGGATGTAGGATATAAGAAACTCTTT. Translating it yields CATWDVGYKKLF.